The text below deals with one TCR beta chain. The antigen is not known. Profiled with immunoSEQ multiplex PCR; TCRdb holds only in-frame clones, not every one. The profile shows around 39,000 clones, around 82% of them singletons. The data originate from a study of Siglec-9 on CD8 T cells in melanoma. Study-wide results and limits: Siglec-9 reportedly marks and regulates an effector memory CD8+ T-cell subset apparently accumulating in melanoma tumors.

CDR3 length: 14 amino acids. With V trimmed by 5 bases and J by 5 bases, 4 bases remained unmatched. The V gene's germline CDR1 is MNHEY and CDR2 SMNVEV (reference sequence). The sequenced sample consisted of Siglec-9- CD8+ T cells sorted from blood. This TCR was sampled from a human donor in good health. The V and J genes are TRBV27 and TRBJ2-2, with 8 bases matching TRBD1. The CDR3 DNA sequence: TGTGCCAGCAGTAACAGGGGGATTACCGGGGAGCTGTTTTTT. It is translated as CASSNRGITGELFF.